This record looks at one TCR beta chain sequence and its context. CDR1 is SGHRS and CDR2 is YFSETQ in the germline V gene. The germline V and J ends were trimmed by 2 bases and 3 bases, with 13 bases remaining between them. The CDR3 consists of 15 residues. This sample is drawn from a study of T-cell reconstitution after alpha-beta-depleted transplantation in children. Construction of the TCRbeta library involved unique molecular identifiers. From the PCR reads, TCRdb called clonotypes with MiXCR, one entry per CDR3 protein. Seen here are around 530,000 distinct CDR3 sequences, over 25% observed once, and the top ten hold around 2.3%.

The starting material was PBMCs from the stem cell graft donor, obtained from the stem cell graft. The V gene is TRBV5-1, the J gene TRBJ2-3, with D possibly matching TRBD2 (6 bases). The receptor's source is a human donor who donated a stem cell graft to a child with aplastic anemia. Here the CDR3 reads CASSFSGGGTDTQYF. The CDR3 DNA sequence: TGCGCCAGCAGCTTTAGCGGTGGGGGAACAGATACGCAGTATTTT.